The rows below give T cell receptor beta chains drawn from one sample of a study of CD8+ T cells in alopecia areata. Assay: immunoSEQ multiplex PCR; the TCRdb copy retains only in-frame clones and omits some. In the table there are about 210,000 clones, 50% to 75% of which are singletons. This material consisted of CD4+ T cells sorted from blood, taken at week 4, from a patient treated with tofacitinib. Receptors were obtained from a human donor with alopecia areata. CDR3s include the opening cysteine and the closing phenylalanine or tryptophan. A D gene is named only where the DNA matches it firmly. The size of a clone is reported for some rows only, either as once, few or many, or as a class for expanded clones.

TRBV15,TRBJ2-7,NA,few,CATSREEDRREQYF,TGTGCCACCAGCAGGGAAGAGGACAGACGCGAGCAGTACTTC
TRBV9,TRBJ1-2,NA,NA,CASSVEGVKGTPSYTF,TGTGCCAGCAGCGTAGAGGGTGTGAAGGGAACTCCCTCGTACACCTTC
TRBV30,TRBJ2-5,NA,NA,CAWSVVPREVTQYF,TGTGCCTGGAGTGTGGTCCCTAGAGAAGTGACCCAGTACTTC
TRBV12-5,TRBJ2-5,TRBD2,NA,CASGSPRTSGAQETQYF,TGTGCTAGTGGTTCCCCCCGGACTAGCGGGGCCCAAGAGACCCAGTACTTC
TRBV19,TRBJ1-1,NA,NA,CASSIGVPALAFF,TGTGCCAGTAGTATAGGGGTTCCGGCGTTGGCTTTCTTT
TRBV4-2,TRBJ2-3,NA,few,CASSQEELTGASTDTQYF,TGTGCCAGCAGCCAAGAAGAACTTACGGGGGCTAGCACAGATACGCAGTATTTT
TRBV12-5,TRBJ2-3,TRBD2,NA,CASGLGLAGDTQYF,TGTGCTAGTGGTCTGGGGCTAGCGGGGGATACGCAGTATTTT
TRBV5-8,TRBJ2-2,NA,few,CASSLGQSNTGELFF,TGTGCCAGCAGCTTGGGACAGTCTAACACCGGGGAGCTGTTTTTT
TRBV7-8,TRBJ2-1,TRBD2,NA,CASSLEGTSENEQFF,TGTGCCAGCAGCTTAGAAGGGACTAGCGAGAATGAGCAGTTCTTC
TRBV23-1,TRBJ2-3,NA,few,CASSQSYPSTDTQYF,TGCGCCAGCAGTCAATCATACCCTAGCACAGATACGCAGTATTTT
TRBV5-1,TRBJ2-3,NA,NA,CASSLGQTTDTQYF,TGCGCCAGCAGCTTGGGACAGACCACAGATACGCAGTATTTT
TRBV10-3,TRBJ2-7,TRBD1,once,CAISGTGDEQYF,TGTGCCATCAGTGGAACAGGGGACGAGCAGTACTTC
TRBV29-1,TRBJ2-7,NA,few,CSVDWGNSYEQYF,TGCAGCGTTGACTGGGGAAATTCCTACGAGCAGTACTTC
TRBV11-3,TRBJ1-1,NA,few,CASSAHWTEEAFF,TGTGCCAGCAGCGCCCACTGGACAGAAGAAGCTTTCTTT
TRBV7-3,TRBJ1-6,NA,NA,CASSLRGSVDSPLHF,TGTGCCAGCAGCTTAAGGGGCAGCGTTGATTCACCCCTCCACTTT
TRBV4-2,TRBJ1-5,NA,few,CASSQASRGYSNQPQHF,TGTGCCAGCAGCCAAGCTTCCAGGGGTTATAGCAATCAGCCCCAGCATTTT
TRBV15,TRBJ2-7,NA,NA,CATSRGGPYEQYF,TGTGCCACCAGCAGAGGGGGGCCCTACGAGCAGTACTTC
TRBV19,TRBJ2-5,NA,NA,CASSITAVYQETQYF,TGTGCCAGTAGTATAACGGCGGTGTACCAAGAGACCCAGTACTTC
TRBV7-8,TRBJ1-6,NA,NA,CASSLLVAAQGSPLHF,TGTGCCAGCAGCTTACTGGTGGCAGCGCAGGGATCACCCCTCCACTTT
TRBV7-2,TRBJ1-5,NA,NA,CASTRVPLNQPQHF,TGTGCCAGCACCCGAGTCCCACTCAATCAGCCCCAGCATTTT
TRBV27,TRBJ1-4,TRBD1,NA,CASTLRQGGKLFF,TGTGCCAGCACTCTCCGACAGGGTGGAAAACTGTTTTTT
TRBV27,TRBJ2-7,NA,NA,CASSRNGGAYEQYF,TGTGCCAGCAGCCGAAACGGAGGGGCCTACGAGCAGTACTTC
TRBV7-9,TRBJ2-3,TRBD1,NA,CASSGTGSDTQYF,TGTGCCAGCAGCGGGACAGGGTCAGATACGCAGTATTTT
TRBV4-2,TRBJ2-5,NA,NA,CASSNGGPQETQYF,TGTGCCAGCAGCAACGGGGGTCCACAAGAGACCCAGTACTTC
TRBV5-1,TRBJ2-7,NA,NA,CASSLKSDLSYEQYF,TGCGCCAGCAGCTTGAAATCAGACCTCTCCTACGAGCAGTACTTC
TRBV30,TRBJ2-7,NA,NA,CAWSAIQGYYEQYF,TGTGCCTGGAGCGCGATACAGGGATACTACGAGCAGTACTTC
TRBV29-1,TRBJ2-5,NA,few,CSVSGVETQYF,TGCAGCGTGTCGGGGGTAGAGACCCAGTACTTC
TRBV6-5,TRBJ1-2,TRBD1,NA,CASSYLQGSAGYTF,TGTGCCAGCAGTTACTTACAGGGGAGCGCTGGCTACACCTTC
TRBV23-1,TRBJ1-4,TRBD1,NA,CASSHGTGF,TGCGCCAGCAGCCACGGGACAGGGTTT
TRBV6-1,TRBJ1-5,TRBD1,few,CASSRTGTAPKTQHF,TGTGCCAGCAGCCGAACCGGGACAGCCCCAAAGACCCAGCATTTT
TRBV29-1,TRBJ1-2,NA,NA,CSVRGMGGYTF,TGCAGCGTTCGAGGCATGGGTGGCTACACCTTC
TRBV29-1,TRBJ1-1,NA,NA,CSVGSYRDTEAFF,TGCAGCGTAGGTTCGTATCGGGACACTGAAGCTTTCTTT
TRBV30,TRBJ1-2,NA,NA,CAWSVQGGGYTF,TGTGCCTGGAGTGTACAGGGAGGTGGCTACACCTTC
TRBV9,TRBJ2-5,NA,NA,CASSVEYSQETQYF,TGTGCCAGCAGCGTAGAGTACAGCCAAGAGACCCAGTACTTC
TRBV5-1,TRBJ1-1,NA,NA,CASIGPGTGTEAFF,TGCGCCAGCATCGGTCCAGGGACGGGCACTGAAGCTTTCTTT
TRBV12-5,TRBJ2-7,TRBD2,NA,CASARGGSGEQYF,TGTGCTAGTGCCCGGGGGGGTAGCGGCGAGCAGTACTTC
TRBV30,TRBJ2-3,NA,NA,CSTGGFIDTQYF,TGTTCAACAGGAGGTTTTATTGACACGCAGTATTTT
TRBV7-9,TRBJ1-1,NA,NA,CASSLLGPGEAFF,TGTGCCAGCAGCTTACTAGGGCCTGGGGAAGCTTTCTTT
TRBV30,TRBJ1-2,NA,NA,CAWSVLIGGDGYTF,TGTGCCTGGAGTGTACTCATCGGAGGAGATGGCTACACCTTC
TRBV10-3,TRBJ1-5,NA,NA,CAISEGNQPQHF,TGTGCCATCTCCGAGGGCAATCAGCCCCAGCATTTT
TRBV2,TRBJ1-1,NA,NA,CASSVLDTEAFF,TGTGCCAGCAGTGTTCTAGACACTGAAGCTTTCTTT
TRBV6-5,TRBJ2-3,TRBD1,NA,CASRSGTVRDTQYF,TGTGCCAGCAGGTCCGGGACAGTTCGGGATACGCAGTATTTT
TRBV4-2,TRBJ2-3,TRBD2,few,CASSQALGGLAGIHTDTQYF,TGTGCCAGCAGCCAAGCCCTAGGGGGACTAGCGGGGATACACACAGATACGCAGTATTTT
TRBV6-5,TRBJ2-3,TRBD1,NA,CASSRQGFTDTQYF,TGTGCCAGCAGTCGACAGGGATTCACAGATACGCAGTATTTT
TRBV2,TRBJ2-3,TRBD2,NA,CASIRGGYTDTQYF,TGTGCCAGCATAAGGGGAGGGTACACAGATACGCAGTATTTT